This record concerns one T cell receptor (beta chain) sequence. What it binds is unknown. The CDR3 covers 13 residues. Germline CDR1 is MNHEY and CDR2 is SVGAGI. The germline V and J ends were trimmed by 2 bases and 0 bases, with 5 bases remaining between them. This entry is derived from a study of brain T cells in children with intractable seizures. Study-level findings and limits: Pre- and post-surgery blood differed in depth, so pre-surgery absences may be undersampling.

Time point noted: blood from clinic visit 5 months post-surgery; TSC patient then seizure free. Here immunoSEQ multiplex PCR was the method, and the copy in TCRdb shows in-frame clones only, minus some. The sample shows a few hundred thousand clones, 93% of them seen only once. This specimen was peripheral blood, taken approximately 5 months after surgery. The TCR sequence derives from a boy younger than two with tuberous sclerosis and intractable seizures. The genes are TRBV6-5 and TRBJ2-7; D unclear. The DNA of the CDR3 is TGTGCCAGCAGTTACGGGGACTCCTACGAGCAGTACTTC. This sequence encodes CASSYGDSYEQYF.